This TCR beta chain was retrieved from a study of T cells in Graves' hyperthyroidism and ophthalmopathy. This clonotype was observed at least ten times. Amplification targeted TCR beta CDR3 regions from RNA transcripts. With the HTBI primer set, the TCR CDR3 went through a first round of RT-PCR. One entry per CDR3 protein, called by TCRdb with MiXCR from the multiplex PCR reads. This repertoire shows under 400,000 distinct CDR3 sequences, around a sixth found once; its top ten account for roughly 26%. CDR1 and CDR2 from the germline V gene are LNHNV and YYDKDF (reference sequence). CDR3 size: 14 residues. With 3 bases removed from V and 0 bases from J, the gap between germline ends came to 9 bases.

This sequence originates from a young woman with Graves' hyperthyroidism that later progressed to Graves' ophthalmopathy. V gene TRBV15 combines with J gene TRBJ2-7; a possible D gene is TRBD1 (6 bases). The material sequenced was blood. The CDR3 here is CATSSRDTSYEQYF. The CDR3, as DNA: TGTGCCACCAGCAGCCGGGACACCTCCTACGAGCAGTACTTC. Full variable domain (rest looked up from reference TRBV15 and TRBJ2-7): DAMVIQNPRYQVTQFGKPVTLSCSQTLNHNVMYWYQQKSSQAPKLLFHYYDKDFNNEADTPDNFQSRRPNTSFCFLDIRSPGLGDTAMYLCATSSRDTSYEQYFGPGTRLTVT.